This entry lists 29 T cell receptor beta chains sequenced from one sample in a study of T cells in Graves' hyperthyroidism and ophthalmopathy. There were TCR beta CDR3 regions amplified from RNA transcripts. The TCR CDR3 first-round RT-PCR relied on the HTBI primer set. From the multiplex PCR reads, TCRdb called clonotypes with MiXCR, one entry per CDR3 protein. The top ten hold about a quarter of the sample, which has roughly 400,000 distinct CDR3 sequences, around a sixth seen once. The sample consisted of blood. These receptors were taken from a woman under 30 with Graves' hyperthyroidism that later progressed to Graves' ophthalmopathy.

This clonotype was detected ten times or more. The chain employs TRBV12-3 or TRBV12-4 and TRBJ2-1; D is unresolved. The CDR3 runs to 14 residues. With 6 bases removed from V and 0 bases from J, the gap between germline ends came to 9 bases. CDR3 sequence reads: CASRSLSSYNEQFF. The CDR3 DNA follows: TGTGCCAGCAGATCCCTAAGCTCCTACAATGAGCAGTTCTTC.

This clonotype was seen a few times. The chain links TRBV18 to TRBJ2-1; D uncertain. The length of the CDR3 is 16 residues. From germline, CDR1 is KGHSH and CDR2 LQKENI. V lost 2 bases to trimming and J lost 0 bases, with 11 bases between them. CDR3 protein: CASSPGSTRSYNEQFF. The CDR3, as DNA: TGTGCCAGCTCACCAGGGTCTACGCGCTCCTACAATGAGCAGTTCTTC.

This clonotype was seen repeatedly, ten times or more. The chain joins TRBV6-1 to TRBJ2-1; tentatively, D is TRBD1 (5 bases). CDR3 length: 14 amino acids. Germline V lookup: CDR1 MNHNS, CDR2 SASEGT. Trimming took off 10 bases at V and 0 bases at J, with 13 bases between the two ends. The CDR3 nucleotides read TGTGCCACCTATGACAGTGCCTCCTACAATGAGCAGTTCTTC. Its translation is CATYDSASYNEQFF.

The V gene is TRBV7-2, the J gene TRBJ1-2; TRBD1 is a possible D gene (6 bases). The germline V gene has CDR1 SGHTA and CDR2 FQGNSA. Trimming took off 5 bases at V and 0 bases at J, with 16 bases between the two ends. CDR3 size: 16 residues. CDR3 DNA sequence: TGTGCCAGCAGCGGAGGGGCGACAGGCACTAACTATGGCTACACCTTC. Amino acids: CASSGGATGTNYGYTF.

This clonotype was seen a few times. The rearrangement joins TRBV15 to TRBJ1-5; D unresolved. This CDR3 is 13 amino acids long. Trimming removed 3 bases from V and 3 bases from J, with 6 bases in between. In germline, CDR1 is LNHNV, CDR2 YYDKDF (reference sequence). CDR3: CATSRVFNQPQHF. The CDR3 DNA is TGTGCCACCAGCAGGGTTTTCAATCAGCCCCAGCATTTT.

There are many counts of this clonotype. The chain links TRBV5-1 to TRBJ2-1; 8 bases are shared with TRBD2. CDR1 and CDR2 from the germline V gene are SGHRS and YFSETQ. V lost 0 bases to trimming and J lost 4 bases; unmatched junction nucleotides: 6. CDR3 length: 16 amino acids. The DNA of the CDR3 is TGCGCCAGCAGCTTGGCCAAGGCTAGCGGGTACAATGAGCAGTTCTTC. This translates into CASSLAKASGYNEQFF.

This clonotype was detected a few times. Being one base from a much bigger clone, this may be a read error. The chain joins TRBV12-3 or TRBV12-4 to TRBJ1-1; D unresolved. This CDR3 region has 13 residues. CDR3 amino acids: CANSLVLNTEAFF. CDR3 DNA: TGTGCCAACAGTTTGGTTTTGAACACTGAAGCTTTCTTT.

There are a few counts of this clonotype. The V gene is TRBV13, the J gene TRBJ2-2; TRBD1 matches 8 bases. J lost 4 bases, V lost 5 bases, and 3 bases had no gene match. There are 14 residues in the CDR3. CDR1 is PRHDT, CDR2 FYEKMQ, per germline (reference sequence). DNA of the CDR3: TGTGCCAGCAGCCGGGACAGGAGCACCGGGGAGCTGTTTTTT. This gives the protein CASSRDRSTGELFF. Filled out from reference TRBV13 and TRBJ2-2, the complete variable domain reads AAGVIQSPRHLIKEKRETATLKCYPIPRHDTVYWYQQGPGQDPQFLISFYEKMQSDKGSIPDRFSAQQFSDYHSELNMSSLELGDSALYFCASSRDRSTGELFFGEGSRLTVL.

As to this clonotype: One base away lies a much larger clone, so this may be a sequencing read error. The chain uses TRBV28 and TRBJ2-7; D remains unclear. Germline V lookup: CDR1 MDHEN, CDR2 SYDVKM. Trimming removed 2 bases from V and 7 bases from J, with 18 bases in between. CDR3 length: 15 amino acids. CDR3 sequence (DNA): TGTGCCAGCAGTTTACTGGTGGCCAAATTAGGAGAGCAGTACTTC. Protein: CASSLLVAKLGEQYF.

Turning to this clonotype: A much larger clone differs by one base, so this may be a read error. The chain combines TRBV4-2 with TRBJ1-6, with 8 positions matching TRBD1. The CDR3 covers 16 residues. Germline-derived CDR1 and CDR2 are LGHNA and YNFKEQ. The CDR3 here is CASSQDGTGFNSPLRF. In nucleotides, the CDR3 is TGTGCCAGCAGCCAAGACGGGACAGGTTTTAATTCACCCCTCCGCTTT.

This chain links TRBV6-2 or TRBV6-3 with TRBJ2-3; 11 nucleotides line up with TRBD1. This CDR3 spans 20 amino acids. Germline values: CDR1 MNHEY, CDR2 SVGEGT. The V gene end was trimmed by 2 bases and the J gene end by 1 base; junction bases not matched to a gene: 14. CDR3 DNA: TGTGCCAGCAGTTACAACGACCCCGGGACAGGGGGTCGCGGCACAGATACGCAGTATTTT. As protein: CASSYNDPGTGGRGTDTQYF.

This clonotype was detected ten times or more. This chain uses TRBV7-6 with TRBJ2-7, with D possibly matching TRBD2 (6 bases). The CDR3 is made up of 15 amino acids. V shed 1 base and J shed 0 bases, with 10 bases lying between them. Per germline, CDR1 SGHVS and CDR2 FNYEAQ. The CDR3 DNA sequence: TGTGCCAGCAGCTTAGATCTCGGGAGCTCCTACGAGCAGTACTTC. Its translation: CASSLDLGSSYEQYF.

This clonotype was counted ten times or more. The CDR3 spells CASSRQGDNYGYTF. CDR3 sequence (DNA): TGTGCCAGCAGTCGACAGGGGGATAACTATGGCTACACCTTC. The gene calls are TRBV28 and TRBJ1-2; TRBD1 agrees at 9 bases. V was pared by 5 bases and J by 1 base, with 2 bases of the junction left unmatched. CDR3 length: 14 amino acids. CDR1 and CDR2 (germline): MDHEN, SYDVKM.

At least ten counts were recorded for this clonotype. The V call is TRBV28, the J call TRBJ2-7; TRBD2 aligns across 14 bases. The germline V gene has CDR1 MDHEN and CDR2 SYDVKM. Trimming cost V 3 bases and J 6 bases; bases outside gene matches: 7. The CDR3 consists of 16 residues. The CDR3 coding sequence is TGTGCCAGCAGTTTCTCACCGGGACTAGCGGGAGCCGAGCAGTACTTC. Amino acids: CASSFSPGLAGAEQYF.

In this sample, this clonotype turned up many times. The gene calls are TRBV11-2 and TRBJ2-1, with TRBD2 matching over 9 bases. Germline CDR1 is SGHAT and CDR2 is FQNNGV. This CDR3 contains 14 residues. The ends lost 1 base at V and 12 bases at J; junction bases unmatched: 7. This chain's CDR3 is CASSLALAGHLQFF. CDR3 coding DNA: TGTGCCAGCAGCTTAGCCCTAGCGGGACACTTGCAGTTCTTC.

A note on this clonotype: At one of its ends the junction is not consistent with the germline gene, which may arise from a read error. The CDR3 DNA reads as TGTGCCAGCAGTGCAGGGGCGAGCAATCAGCTCCAGCATTTT. Translation: CASSAGASNQLQHF. V gene TRBV2 combines with J gene TRBJ1-5; a weak D match, TRBD1 (6 bases). Germline-derived CDR1 and CDR2 are SNHLY and FYNNEI. There are 14 residues in the CDR3. The entire variable domain, with the rest obtained from reference TRBV2 and TRBJ1-5, is as follows: EPEVTQTPSHQVTQMGQEVILRCVPISNHLYFYWYRQILGQKVEFLVSFYNNEISEKSEIFDDQFSVERPDGSNFTLKIRSTKLEDSAMYFCASSAGASNQLQHFGDGTRLSIL.

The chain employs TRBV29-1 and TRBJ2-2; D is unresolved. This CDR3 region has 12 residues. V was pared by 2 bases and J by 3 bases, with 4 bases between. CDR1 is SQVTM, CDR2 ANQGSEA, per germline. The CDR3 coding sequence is TGCAGCGTTGAAAGAGACACCGGGGAGCTGTTTTTT. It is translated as CSVERDTGELFF.

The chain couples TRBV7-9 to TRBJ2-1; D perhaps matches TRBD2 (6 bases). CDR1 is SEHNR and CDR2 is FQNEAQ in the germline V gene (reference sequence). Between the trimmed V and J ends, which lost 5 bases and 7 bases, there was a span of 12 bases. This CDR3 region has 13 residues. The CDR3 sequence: CASSPGTLNEQFF. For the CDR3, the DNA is TGTGCCAGCAGCCCTGGGACTCTAAATGAGCAGTTCTTC.

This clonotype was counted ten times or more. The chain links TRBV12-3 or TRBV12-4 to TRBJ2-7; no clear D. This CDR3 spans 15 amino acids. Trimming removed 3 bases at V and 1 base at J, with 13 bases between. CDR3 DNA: TGTGCCAGCAGTTTCCGCCTGCGAGAATCCTACGAGCAGTACTTC. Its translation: CASSFRLRESYEQYF.

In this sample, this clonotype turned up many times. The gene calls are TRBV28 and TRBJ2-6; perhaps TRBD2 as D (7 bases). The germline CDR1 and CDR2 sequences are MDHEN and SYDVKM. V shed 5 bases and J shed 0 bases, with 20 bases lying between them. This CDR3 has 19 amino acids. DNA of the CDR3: TGTGCCAGCAGTCTGTGGGGGGGGCGCTCCCCCTCTGGGGCCAACGTCCTGACTTTC. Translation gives CASSLWGGRSPSGANVLTF.

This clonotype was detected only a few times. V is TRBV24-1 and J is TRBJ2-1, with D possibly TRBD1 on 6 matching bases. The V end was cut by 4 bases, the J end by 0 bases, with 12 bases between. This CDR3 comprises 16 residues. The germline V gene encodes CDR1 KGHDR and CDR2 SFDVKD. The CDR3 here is CATSENREYSYNEQFF. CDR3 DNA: TGTGCCACCAGTGAGAACAGGGAATACTCCTACAATGAGCAGTTCTTC.

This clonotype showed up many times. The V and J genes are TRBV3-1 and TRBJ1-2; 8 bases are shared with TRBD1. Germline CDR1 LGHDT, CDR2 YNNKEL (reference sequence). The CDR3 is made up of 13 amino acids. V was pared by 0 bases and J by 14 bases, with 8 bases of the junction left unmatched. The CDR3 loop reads CASSQEIRDRPTF. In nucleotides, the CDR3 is TGTGCCAGCAGCCAAGAGATTAGGGACAGGCCGACCTTC.

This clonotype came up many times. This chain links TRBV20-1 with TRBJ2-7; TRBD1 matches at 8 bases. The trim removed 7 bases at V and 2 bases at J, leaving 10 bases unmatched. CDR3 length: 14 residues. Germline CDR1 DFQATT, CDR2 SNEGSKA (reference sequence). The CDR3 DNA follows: TGCAGTGTACCGAGGACAGGGCACACCTACGAGCAGTACTTC. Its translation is CSVPRTGHTYEQYF.

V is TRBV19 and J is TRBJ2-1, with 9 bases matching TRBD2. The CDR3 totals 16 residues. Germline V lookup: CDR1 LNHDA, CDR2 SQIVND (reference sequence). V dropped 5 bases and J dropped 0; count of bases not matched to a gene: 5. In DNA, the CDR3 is TGTGCCAGTAGTGCCGATAGCGGGAGCTCCTACAATGAGCAGTTCTTC. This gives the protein CASSADSGSSYNEQFF.

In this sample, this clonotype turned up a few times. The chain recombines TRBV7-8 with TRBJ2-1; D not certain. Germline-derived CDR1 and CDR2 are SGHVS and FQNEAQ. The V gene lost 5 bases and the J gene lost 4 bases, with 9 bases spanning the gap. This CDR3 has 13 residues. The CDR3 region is CASSLMPYNEQFF. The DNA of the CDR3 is TGTGCCAGCAGCCTGATGCCATACAATGAGCAGTTCTTC. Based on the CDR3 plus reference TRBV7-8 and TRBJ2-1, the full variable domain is GAGVSQSPRYKVAKRGQDVALRCDPISGHVSLFWYQQALGQGPEFLTYFQNEAQLDKSGLPSDRFFAERPEGSVSTLKIQRTQQEDSAVYLCASSLMPYNEQFFGPGTRLTVL.

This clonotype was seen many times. This chain's CDR3 is CASSVGSSGRAGELFF. The CDR3, as DNA: TGTGCCAGCAGCGTAGGCTCTAGCGGGAGGGCCGGGGAGCTGTTTTTT. The J gene is TRBJ2-2, the V gene TRBV9; 12 bases fit TRBD2. Per the germline V gene, CDR1 is SGDLS and CDR2 is YYNGEE. The V and J ends lost 0 bases and 6 bases, in that order; junction bases with no gene match: 3. The CDR3 covers 16 residues.

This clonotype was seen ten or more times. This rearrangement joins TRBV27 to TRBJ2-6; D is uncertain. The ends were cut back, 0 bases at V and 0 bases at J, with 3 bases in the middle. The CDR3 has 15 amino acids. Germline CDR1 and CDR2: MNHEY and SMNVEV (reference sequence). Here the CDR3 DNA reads TGTGCCAGCAGTTTATCGGCCTCTGGGGCCAACGTCCTGACTTTC. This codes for CASSLSASGANVLTF.

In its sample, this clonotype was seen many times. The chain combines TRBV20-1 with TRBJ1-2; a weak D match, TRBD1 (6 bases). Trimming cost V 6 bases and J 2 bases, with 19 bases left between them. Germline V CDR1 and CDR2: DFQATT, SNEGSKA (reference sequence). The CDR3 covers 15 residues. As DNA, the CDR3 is TGCAGTGCGAAATCGCAGGGGCTGACCAACTATGGCTACACCTTC. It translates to CSAKSQGLTNYGYTF.

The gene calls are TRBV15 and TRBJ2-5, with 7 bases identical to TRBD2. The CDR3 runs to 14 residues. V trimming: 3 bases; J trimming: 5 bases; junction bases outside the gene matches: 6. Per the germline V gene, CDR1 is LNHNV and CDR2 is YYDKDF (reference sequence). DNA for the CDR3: TGTGCCACCAGCAGCCCCCGGGAGGCTGAGACCCAGTACTTC. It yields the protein CATSSPREAETQYF.